This T cell receptor (beta chain) originates from a study of beta chain features in type 1 diabetes (dated by TCRdb to the late 2010s). General notes on the study: Mean age, gender distribution, total cell number and subset yield did not differ between patients and healthy donors. Regulatory and stem cell-like memory subsets were obtained from only 8 patients and roughly 8 healthy donors, while naive and central memory subsets were obtained from all 28 donors. A total of over 90,000,000 sorted cells were examined across all samples, and a strong correlation was observed between cell number per subset and RNA yield. In the study, recently diagnosed type 1 diabetes patients and matched healthy donors were compared on the TCRB repertoires of their sorted circulating CD4+ T cell subsets. Points the paper makes about the study in general: Type 1 diabetes patients showed a moderate but significant shortening of TCRB CDR3 length in all four CD4+ subsets. Fewer insertions and more nucleotide deletions at VDJ recombination sites were observed in patients with type 1 diabetes, implying thymic rearrangement abnormalities. Because cDNA was sequenced instead of genomic DNA, activated cells with high expression could be over-represented, although the groups did not differ in activation or CD3 levels. Only small numbers of individuals were included in the HLA sub-analyses, which left unresolved whether HLA type had any influence on TCRB rearrangement. Naive, central memory and regulatory TCRB repertoires appeared to be more similar among patients than among healthy donors. Shorter templates might have been favored by PCR, but patient and control samples were amplified and corrected together, so both groups would have been affected equally by any skew.

Each donor gave one peripheral blood draw, averaging approximately 110 mL, which was collected into heparinised tubes. Using a panel that included CD45RO, CCR7, CD25, CD127, CD95 and CD27, naive, central memory, regulatory and stem cell-like memory CD4+ T cells were sorted on a BD FACSAria II. All sorted populations exceeded 98% purity. PBMCs were isolated right away by Lymphoprep density gradient centrifugation and were stained directly, without culture. So that batch effects would be minimized, each experiment stained and sorted samples in pairs, pairing one healthy donor with one patient. This clone was observed at least ten times. Its recognized antigen is unknown. There are no base qualities to consult, and no much larger clone falls within one base. The entire amount of isolated RNA was reverse transcribed using the High Capacity cDNA Reverse Transcription Kit, so the sequenced TCRB transcripts were expressed ones. Deep immunoSEQ sequencing was applied to naive, central memory and regulatory T cell samples, giving an average of roughly 3.3 million total reads per sample. After sorted cells were lysed in RLT buffer, RNA was extracted with DNase-treated RNeasy Micro or Mini kits, with the choice depending on cell number. Each cell subset was processed on its own to prevent cross-contamination, while patient and healthy donor samples were processed together. TCRB sequences were amplified from cDNA with the immunoSEQ multiplex PCR, producing 87-bp fragments spanning the CDR3 region. Sequencing of the amplicons was performed on the Illumina HiSeq platform. Per the authors' processing: Synthetic template baselines were used to correct PCR bias computationally, reads within Hamming distance 2 were collapsed together, and singletons that could not be merged were discarded. Reads were aligned against IMGT to assign V, D and J genes, CDR3 length and insertions or deletions at six rearrangement sites. Within each subset, clonotype counts were normalized to sorted cell number, and only after that were true diversity and Gini coefficients computed with the tcR R package. The overlap coefficient, calculated on TCRB nucleotide sequences, was used to quantify repertoire sharing. TCRdb's version of the immuneACCESS table is confined to in-frame rearrangements and falls short of the full clone set. An unresolved V gene accounts for under half of the shortfall where checked; the remainder is of unknown origin. D and trimming come from the DNA, and the V and J calls and clone size come from that table. Within this sample are over 300,000 clones, with approximately 8.2% of them counted one time only. 0.44% of the sample is held by the ten biggest clonotypes.

The sample was central memory CD4+ T cells from blood. This sequence was found in a woman in her late teens or twenties in good health.

The CDR3 in this case is CASSQQSQGGYEQYF. The nucleotide sequence is given as TGTGCCAGCAGCCAACAATCACAGGGGGGGTACGAGCAGTACTTC. The V gene is TRBV4-2 and the J gene is TRBJ2-7; TRBD1 is a possible D gene, resting on 8 matching bases. From the cysteine through the phenylalanine, the CDR3 covers 15 amino acids. Only the CDR3 DNA is retained, 45 bases long and in frame from the first base. V gives up 2 bases and J gives up 4 bases, and the segment between their germline ends measures 15 bases. As encoded in the germline V gene, CDR1 is LGHNA while CDR2 is YNFKEQ.